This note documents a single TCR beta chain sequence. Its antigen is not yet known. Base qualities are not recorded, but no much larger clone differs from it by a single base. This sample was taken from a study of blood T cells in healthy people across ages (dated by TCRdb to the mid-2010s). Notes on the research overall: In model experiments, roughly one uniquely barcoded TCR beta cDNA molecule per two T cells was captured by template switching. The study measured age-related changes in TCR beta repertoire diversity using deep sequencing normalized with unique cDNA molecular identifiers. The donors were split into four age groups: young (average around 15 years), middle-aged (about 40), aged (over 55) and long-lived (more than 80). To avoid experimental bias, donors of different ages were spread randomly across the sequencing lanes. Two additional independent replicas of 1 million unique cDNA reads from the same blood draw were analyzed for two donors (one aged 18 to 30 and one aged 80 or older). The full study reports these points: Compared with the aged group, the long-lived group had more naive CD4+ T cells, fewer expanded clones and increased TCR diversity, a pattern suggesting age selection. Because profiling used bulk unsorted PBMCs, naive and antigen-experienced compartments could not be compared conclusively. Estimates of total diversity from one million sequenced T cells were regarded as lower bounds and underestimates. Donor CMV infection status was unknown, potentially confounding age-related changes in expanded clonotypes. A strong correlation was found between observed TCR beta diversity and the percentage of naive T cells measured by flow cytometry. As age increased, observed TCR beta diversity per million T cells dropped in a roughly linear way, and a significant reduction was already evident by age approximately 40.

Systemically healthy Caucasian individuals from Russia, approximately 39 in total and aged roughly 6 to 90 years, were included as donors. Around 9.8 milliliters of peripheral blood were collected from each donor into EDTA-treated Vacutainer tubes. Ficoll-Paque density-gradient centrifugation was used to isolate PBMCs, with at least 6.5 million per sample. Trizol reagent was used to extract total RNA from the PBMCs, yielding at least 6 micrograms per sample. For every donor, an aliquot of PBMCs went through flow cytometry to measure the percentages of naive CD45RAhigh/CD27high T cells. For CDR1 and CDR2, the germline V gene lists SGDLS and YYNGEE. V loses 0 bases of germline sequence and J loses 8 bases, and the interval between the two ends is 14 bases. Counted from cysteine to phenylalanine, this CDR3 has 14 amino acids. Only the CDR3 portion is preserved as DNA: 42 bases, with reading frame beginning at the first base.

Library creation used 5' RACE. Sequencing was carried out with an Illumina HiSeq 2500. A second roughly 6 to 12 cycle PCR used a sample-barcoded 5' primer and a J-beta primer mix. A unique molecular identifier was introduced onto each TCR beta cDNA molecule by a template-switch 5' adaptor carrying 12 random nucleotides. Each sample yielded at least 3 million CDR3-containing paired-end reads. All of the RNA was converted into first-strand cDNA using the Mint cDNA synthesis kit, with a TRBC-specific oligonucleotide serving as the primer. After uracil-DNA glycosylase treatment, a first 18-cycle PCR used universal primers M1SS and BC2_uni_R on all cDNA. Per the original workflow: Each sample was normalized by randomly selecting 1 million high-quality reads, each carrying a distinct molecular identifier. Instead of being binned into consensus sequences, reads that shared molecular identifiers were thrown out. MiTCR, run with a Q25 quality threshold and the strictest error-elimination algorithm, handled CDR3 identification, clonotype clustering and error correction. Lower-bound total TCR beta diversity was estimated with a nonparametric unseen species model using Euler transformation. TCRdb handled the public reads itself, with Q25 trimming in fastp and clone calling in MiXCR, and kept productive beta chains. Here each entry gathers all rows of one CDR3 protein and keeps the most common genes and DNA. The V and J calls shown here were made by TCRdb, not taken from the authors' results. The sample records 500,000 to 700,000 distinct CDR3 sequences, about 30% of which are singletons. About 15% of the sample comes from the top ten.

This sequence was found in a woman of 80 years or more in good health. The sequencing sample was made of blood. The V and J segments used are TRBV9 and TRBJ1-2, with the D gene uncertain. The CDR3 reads CASSVGTRTGGYTF. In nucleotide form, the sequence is TGTGCCAGCAGCGTAGGGACTCGGACGGGGGGCTACACCTTC.